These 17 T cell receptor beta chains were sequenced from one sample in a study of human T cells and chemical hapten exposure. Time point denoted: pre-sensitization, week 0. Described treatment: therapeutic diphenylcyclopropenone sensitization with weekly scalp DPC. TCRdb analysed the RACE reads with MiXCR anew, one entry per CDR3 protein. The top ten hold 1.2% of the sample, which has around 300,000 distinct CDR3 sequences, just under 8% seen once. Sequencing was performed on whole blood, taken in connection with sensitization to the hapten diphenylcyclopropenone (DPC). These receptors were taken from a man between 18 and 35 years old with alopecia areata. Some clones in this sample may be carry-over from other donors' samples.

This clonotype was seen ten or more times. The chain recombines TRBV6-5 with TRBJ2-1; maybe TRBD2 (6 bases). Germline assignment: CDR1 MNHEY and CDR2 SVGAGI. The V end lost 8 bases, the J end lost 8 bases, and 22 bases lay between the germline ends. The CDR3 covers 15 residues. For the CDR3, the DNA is TGTGCCAGCTCCCTCTCCGGACTCGGGGGTGATGAGCAGTTCTTC. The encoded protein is CASSLSGLGGDEQFF.

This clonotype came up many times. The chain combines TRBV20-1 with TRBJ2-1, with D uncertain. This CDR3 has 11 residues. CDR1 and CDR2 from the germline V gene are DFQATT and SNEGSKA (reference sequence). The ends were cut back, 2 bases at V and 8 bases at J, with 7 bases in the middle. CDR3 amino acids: CSARQGHEQFF. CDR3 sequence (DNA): TGCAGTGCTAGACAAGGACATGAGCAGTTCTTC.

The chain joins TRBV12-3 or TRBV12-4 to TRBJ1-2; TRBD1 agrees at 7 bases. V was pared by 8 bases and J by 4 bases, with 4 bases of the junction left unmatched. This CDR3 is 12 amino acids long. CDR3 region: CASRTGPYGYTF. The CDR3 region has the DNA TGTGCCAGCCGGACAGGCCCCTATGGCTACACCTTC.

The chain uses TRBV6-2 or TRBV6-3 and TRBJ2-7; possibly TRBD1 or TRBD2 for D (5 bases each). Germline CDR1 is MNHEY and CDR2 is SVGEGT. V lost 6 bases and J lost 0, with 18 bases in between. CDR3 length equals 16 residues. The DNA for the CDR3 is TGTGCCAGCAGACGTCGGGACGGAGGATTCTCCTACGAGCAGTACTTC. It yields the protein CASRRRDGGFSYEQYF.

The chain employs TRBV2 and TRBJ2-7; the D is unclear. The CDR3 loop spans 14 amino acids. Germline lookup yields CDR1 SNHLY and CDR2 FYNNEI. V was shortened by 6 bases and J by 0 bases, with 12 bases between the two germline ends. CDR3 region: CASRPRTLSYEQYF. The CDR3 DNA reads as TGTGCCAGCAGACCCAGGACGCTCTCCTACGAGCAGTACTTC.

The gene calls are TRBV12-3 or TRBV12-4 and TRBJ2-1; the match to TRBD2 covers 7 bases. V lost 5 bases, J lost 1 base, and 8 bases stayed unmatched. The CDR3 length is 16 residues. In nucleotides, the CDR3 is TGTGCCAGCAGTCCTAGTCGGGGGGAGTCCTACAATGAGCAGTTCTTC. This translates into CASSPSRGESYNEQFF.

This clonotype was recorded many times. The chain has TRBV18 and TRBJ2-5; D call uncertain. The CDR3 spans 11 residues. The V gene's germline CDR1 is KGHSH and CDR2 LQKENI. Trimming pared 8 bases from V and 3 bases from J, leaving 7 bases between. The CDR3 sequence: CASSPKETQYF. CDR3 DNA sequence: TGTGCCAGCAGCCCAAAAGAGACCCAGTACTTC. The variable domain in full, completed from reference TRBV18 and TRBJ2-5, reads NAGVMQNPRHLVRRRGQEARLRCSPMKGHSHVYWYRQLPEEGLKFMVYLQKENIIDESGMPKERFSAEFPKEGPSILRIQQVVRGDSAAYFCASSPKETQYFGPGTRLLVL.

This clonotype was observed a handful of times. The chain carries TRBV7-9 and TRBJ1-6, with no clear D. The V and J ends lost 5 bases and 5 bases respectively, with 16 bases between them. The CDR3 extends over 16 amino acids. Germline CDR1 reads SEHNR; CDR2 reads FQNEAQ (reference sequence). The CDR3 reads CASSIPGPKNNSPLHF. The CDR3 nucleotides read TGTGCCAGCAGCATACCCGGACCTAAAAATAATTCACCCCTCCACTTT. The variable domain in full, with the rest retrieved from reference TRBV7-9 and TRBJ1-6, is DTGVSQNPRHKITKRGQNVTFRCDPISEHNRLYWYRQTLGQGPEFLTYFQNEAQLEKSRLLSDRFSAERPKGSFSTLEIQRTEQGDSAMYLCASSIPGPKNNSPLHFGNGTRLTVT.

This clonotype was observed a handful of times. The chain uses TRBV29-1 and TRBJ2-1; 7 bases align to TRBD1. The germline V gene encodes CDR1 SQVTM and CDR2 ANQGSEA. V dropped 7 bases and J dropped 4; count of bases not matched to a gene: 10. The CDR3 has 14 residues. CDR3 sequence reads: CSGVGTEMYNEQFF. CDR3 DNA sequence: TGCAGCGGCGTGGGGACAGAAATGTACAATGAGCAGTTCTTC.

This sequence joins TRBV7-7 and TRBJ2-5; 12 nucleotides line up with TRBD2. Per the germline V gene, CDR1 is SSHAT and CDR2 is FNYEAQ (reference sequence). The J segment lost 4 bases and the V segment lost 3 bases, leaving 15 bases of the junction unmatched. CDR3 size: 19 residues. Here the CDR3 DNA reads TGTGCCAGCAGCTTGAACGGAGATCTAGCGGGGGGGCTAAGAGAGACCCAGTACTTC. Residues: CASSLNGDLAGGLRETQYF.

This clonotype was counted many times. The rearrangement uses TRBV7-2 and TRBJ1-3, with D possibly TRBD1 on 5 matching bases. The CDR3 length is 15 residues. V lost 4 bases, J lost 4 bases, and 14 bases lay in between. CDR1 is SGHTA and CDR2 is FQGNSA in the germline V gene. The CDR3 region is CASSSQRGSGNTIYF. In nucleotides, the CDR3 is TGTGCCAGCAGCTCCCAAAGGGGCTCGGGAAACACCATATATTTT.

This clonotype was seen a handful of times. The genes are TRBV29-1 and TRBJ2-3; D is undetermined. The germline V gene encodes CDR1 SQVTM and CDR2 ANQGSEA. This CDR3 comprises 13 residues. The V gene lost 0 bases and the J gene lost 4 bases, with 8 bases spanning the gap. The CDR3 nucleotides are TGCAGCGTTGAAGATCTCTGGGCAGATACGCAGTATTTT. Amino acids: CSVEDLWADTQYF.

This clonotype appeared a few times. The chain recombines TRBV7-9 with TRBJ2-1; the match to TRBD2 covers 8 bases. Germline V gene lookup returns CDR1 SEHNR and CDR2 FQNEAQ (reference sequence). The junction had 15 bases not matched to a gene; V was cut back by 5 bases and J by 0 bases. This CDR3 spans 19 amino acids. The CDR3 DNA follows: TGTGCCAGCAGCCCACAGAGGGCTAGCGGGTCCAGCTCCTACAATGAGCAGTTCTTC. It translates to CASSPQRASGSSSYNEQFF. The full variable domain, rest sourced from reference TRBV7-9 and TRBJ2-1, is DTGVSQNPRHKITKRGQNVTFRCDPISEHNRLYWYRQTLGQGPEFLTYFQNEAQLEKSRLLSDRFSAERPKGSFSTLEIQRTEQGDSAMYLCASSPQRASGSSSYNEQFFGPGTRLTVL.

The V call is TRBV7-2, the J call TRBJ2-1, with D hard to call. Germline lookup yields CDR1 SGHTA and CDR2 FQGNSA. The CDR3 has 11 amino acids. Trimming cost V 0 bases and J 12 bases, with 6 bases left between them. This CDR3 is CASSLAIRQFF. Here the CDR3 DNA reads TGTGCCAGCAGCTTAGCCATTCGGCAGTTCTTC.

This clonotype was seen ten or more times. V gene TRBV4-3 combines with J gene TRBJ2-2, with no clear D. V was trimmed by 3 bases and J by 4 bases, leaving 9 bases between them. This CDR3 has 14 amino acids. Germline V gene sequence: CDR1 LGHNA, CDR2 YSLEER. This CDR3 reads CASSHMDPTGELFF. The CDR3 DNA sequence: TGCGCCAGCAGCCACATGGACCCCACCGGGGAGCTGTTTTTT.

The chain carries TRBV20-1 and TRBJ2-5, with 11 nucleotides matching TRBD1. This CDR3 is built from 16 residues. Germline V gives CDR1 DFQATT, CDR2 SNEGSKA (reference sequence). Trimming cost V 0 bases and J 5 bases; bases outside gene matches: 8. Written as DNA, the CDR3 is TGCAGTGCTAGAGACCCAGGACAGGGGGCTCTGGAGACCCAGTACTTC. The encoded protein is CSARDPGQGALETQYF.

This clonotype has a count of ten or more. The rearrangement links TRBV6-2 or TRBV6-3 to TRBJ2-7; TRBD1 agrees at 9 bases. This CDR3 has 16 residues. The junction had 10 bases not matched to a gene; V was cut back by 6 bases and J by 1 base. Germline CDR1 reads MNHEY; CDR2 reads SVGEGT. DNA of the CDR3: TGTGCCAGCAGCCCGGGACAGGGATGGAAATCCTACGAGCAGTACTTC. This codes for CASSPGQGWKSYEQYF.